One T cell receptor (beta chain) is described in this entry. Its matching antigen is unknown. The sample comes from a study of OX40 agonist ivuxolimab in advanced cancers. Study-level points and caveats: Still undetermined is the antigen specificity of the expanded peripheral T cells.

Germline V CDR1 and CDR2: SGHRS, YFSETQ. The V gene lost 0 bases and the J gene lost 0 bases, with 10 bases spanning the gap. The CDR3 has 15 residues. Sequencing used immunoSEQ multiplex PCR; TCRdb keeps in-frame clones, though not all of them. This table holds about 64,000 clones, roughly nine tenths found once. This specimen was CD4+ or CD8+ T cells sorted from blood, taken in a trial of the OX40 agonist ivuxolimab. The chain combines TRBV5-1 with TRBJ2-7; the D is unclear. The clonotype comes from an adult with an advanced solid tumor such as melanoma, head and neck, liver or kidney cancer. CDR3 nucleotide sequence: TGCGCCAGCAGCTTGGATGGCAGAGCCTCCTACGAGCAGTACTTC. As protein: CASSLDGRASYEQYF.